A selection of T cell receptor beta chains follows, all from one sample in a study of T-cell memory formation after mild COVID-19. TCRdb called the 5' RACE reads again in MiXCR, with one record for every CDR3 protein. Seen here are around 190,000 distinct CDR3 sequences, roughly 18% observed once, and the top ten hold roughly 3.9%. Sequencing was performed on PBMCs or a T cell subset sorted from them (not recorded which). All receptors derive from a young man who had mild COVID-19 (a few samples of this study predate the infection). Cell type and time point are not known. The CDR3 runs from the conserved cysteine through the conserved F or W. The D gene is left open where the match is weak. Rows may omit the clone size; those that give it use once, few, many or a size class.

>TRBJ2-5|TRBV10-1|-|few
CASSDGSSAAAKETQYF
TGCGCCAGCAGCGACGGCTCGTCGGCAGCGGCAAAAGAGACCCAGTACTTC
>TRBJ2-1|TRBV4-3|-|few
CASSQTFGPQFF
TGCGCCAGCAGCCAAACCTTCGGGCCGCAGTTCTTC
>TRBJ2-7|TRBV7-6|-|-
CASSPDYEQYF
TGTGCCAGCAGCCCAGACTACGAGCAGTACTTC
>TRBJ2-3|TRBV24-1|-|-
CATSSGGDTQYF
TGTGCCACCAGTTCCGGCGGAGATACGCAGTATTTT
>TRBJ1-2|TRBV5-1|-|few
CASSLDARGVNYGYTF
TGCGCCAGCAGCTTGGACGCCAGAGGAGTTAACTATGGCTACACCTTC
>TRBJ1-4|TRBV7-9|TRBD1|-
CASSLGSLGTGGEKLFF
TGTGCCAGCAGCTTAGGGTCGCTCGGGACAGGGGGAGAGAAACTGTTTTTT
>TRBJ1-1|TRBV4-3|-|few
CASSQISQGRTEAFF
TGCGCCAGCAGCCAAATTTCGCAGGGGAGGACTGAAGCTTTCTTT
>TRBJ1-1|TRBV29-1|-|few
CSVGPEAFF
TGCAGCGTAGGACCTGAAGCTTTCTTT
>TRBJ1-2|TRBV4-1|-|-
CASSQTDIAKVANYGYTF
TGCGCCAGCAGCCAGACAGATATCGCCAAGGTGGCGAACTATGGCTACACCTTC
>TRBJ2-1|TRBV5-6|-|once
CASSLGDFLYNEQFF
TGTGCCAGCAGCTTGGGGGACTTCCTGTACAATGAGCAGTTCTTC
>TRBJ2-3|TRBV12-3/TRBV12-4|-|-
CASSILGGGTDTQYF
TGTGCCAGCAGCATCCTCGGGGGCGGCACAGATACGCAGTATTTT
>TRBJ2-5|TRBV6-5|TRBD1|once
CASSRWRQGADQETQYF
TGTGCCAGCAGCCGATGGAGACAGGGGGCCGACCAAGAGACCCAGTACTTC
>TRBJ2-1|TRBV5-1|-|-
CASSLRGAGDEQFF
TGCGCCAGCAGCTTGAGGGGGGCCGGCGATGAGCAGTTCTTC
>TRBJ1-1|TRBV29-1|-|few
CSGGQQNTEAFF
TGCAGCGGGGGACAACAGAACACTGAAGCTTTCTTT
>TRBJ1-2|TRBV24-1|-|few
CATSTGNNYGYTF
TGTGCCACCAGCACAGGGAACAACTATGGCTACACCTTC
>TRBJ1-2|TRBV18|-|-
CASSPQAGTRGYTF
TGTGCCAGCTCACCTCAGGCCGGGACGCGCGGCTACACCTTC
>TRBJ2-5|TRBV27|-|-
CASSLFGESTQYF
TGTGCCAGCAGTTTATTTGGCGAGAGTACCCAGTACTTC
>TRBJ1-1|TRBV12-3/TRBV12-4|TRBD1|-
CASSLGRGPAFF
TGTGCCAGCAGTTTGGGGAGGGGGCCAGCTTTCTTT
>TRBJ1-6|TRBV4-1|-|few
CASSQGNTLVDSPLHF
TGCGCCAGCAGCCAGGGGAATACTCTGGTGGATTCACCCCTCCACTTT
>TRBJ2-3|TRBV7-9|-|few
CASSLVVGDPTDTQYF
TGTGCCAGCAGCTTAGTAGTCGGGGACCCCACAGATACGCAGTATTTT
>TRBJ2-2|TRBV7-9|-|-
CASTVQAMNTGELFF
TGTGCCAGCACCGTACAGGCCATGAACACCGGGGAGCTGTTTTTT
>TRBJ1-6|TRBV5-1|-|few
CASSPGQGSGSPLHF
TGCGCCAGCAGCCCGGGGCAGGGTTCAGGATCACCCCTCCACTTT
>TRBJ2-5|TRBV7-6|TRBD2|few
CASSLALTSGGNEETQYF
TGTGCCAGCAGCTTAGCCTTGACTAGCGGGGGGAACGAAGAGACCCAGTACTTC
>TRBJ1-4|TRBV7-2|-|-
CASSRSKGRLFF
TGTGCCAGCAGCCGGTCCAAAGGAAGACTGTTTTTT
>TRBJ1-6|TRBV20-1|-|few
CSARDWGSYRNSPLHF
TGCAGTGCTAGAGATTGGGGCTCCTATAGAAATTCACCCCTCCACTTT
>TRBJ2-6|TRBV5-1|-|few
CASSLAPGSNVLTF
TGCGCCAGCAGCTTGGCCCCAGGGTCGAACGTCCTGACTTTC
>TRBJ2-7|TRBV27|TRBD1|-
CASSSATGWSYEQYF
TGTGCCAGCAGTTCCGCGACAGGGTGGTCCTACGAGCAGTACTTC
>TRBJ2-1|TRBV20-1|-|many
CSAMGGAVYNEQFF
TGCAGTGCTATGGGGGGGGCTGTCTACAATGAGCAGTTCTTC
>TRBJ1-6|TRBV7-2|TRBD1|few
CASSLPTGGRSPLHF
TGTGCCAGCAGCTTGCCGACAGGGGGACGATCACCCCTCCACTTT
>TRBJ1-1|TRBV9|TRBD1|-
CASSFRTGTEAFF
TGTGCCAGCAGCTTCCGGACAGGCACTGAAGCTTTCTTT
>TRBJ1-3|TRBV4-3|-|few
CASSQGYGWDTIYF
TGCGCCAGCAGCCAAGGGTACGGTTGGGACACCATATATTTT
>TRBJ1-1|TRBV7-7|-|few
CASVSFAFF
TGTGCTAGCGTCTCGTTTGCTTTCTTT
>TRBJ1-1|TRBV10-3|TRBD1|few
CAIRDRGDTEAFF
TGTGCCATCCGGGACAGGGGGGACACTGAAGCTTTCTTT
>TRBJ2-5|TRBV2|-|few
CASSEWSEQETQYF
TGTGCCAGCAGTGAATGGTCAGAACAAGAGACCCAGTACTTC
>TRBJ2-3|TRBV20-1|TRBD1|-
CSAQTGRTDTQYF
TGCAGTGCTCAGACAGGGCGCACAGATACGCAGTATTTT
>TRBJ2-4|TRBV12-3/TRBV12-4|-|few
CASRPTGGSVAKNIQYF
TGTGCCAGCAGACCTACAGGAGGTTCCGTCGCCAAAAACATTCAGTACTTC
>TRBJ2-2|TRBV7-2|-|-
CASSPQIRGGELFF
TGTGCCAGCAGCCCACAGATTAGGGGCGGGGAGCTGTTTTTT
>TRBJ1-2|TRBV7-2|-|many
CASSLQPFYGYTF
TGTGCCAGCAGCCTGCAACCTTTCTATGGCTACACCTTC
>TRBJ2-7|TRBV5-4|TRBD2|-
CASSPGTSFEQYF
TGTGCCAGCAGCCCCGGGACTAGCTTCGAGCAGTACTTC
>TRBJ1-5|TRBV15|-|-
CATSRDLGQPQHF
TGTGCCACCAGCAGAGATCTGGGCCAGCCCCAGCATTTT
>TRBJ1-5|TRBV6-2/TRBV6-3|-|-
CASSARSQPQHF
TGTGCCAGCAGTGCTAGAAGTCAGCCCCAGCATTTT
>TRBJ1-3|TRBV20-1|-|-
CSVGGHSGNTIYF
TGCAGTGTCGGTGGCCACTCTGGAAACACCATATATTTT
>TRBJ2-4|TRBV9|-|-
CASSVVSSRVAKNIQYF
TGTGCCAGCAGCGTAGTCTCTTCTCGGGTTGCCAAAAACATTCAGTACTTC
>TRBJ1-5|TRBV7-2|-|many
CASSLGMDQPQHF
TGTGCCAGCAGCTTAGGGATGGATCAGCCCCAGCATTTT
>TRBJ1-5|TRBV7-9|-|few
CASSLGRPQHF
TGTGCCAGCAGCTTAGGCAGGCCCCAGCATTTT
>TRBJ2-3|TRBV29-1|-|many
CSALPQRGDTQYF
TGCAGCGCCCTACCCCAGAGGGGAGATACGCAGTATTTT
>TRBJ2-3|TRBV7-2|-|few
CASSLGGGNTDTQYF
TGTGCCAGCAGCTTAGGCGGGGGCAACACAGATACGCAGTATTTT
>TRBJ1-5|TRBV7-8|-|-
CASSLAHPGASNQPQHF
TGTGCCAGCAGCTTAGCCCATCCGGGGGCAAGCAATCAGCCCCAGCATTTT
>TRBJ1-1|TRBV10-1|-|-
CASSEGTNTEAFF
TGCGCCAGCAGTGAGGGGACAAACACTGAAGCTTTCTTT
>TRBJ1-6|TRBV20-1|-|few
CSATFGWNSPLHF
TGCAGTGCTACTTTCGGTTGGAATTCACCCCTCCACTTT
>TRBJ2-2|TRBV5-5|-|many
CASSGGRGNTGELFF
TGTGCCAGCAGTGGAGGTCGGGGGAACACCGGGGAGCTGTTTTTT
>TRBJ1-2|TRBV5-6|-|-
CASSSPRGAYGYTF
TGTGCCAGCAGCTCCCCGCGGGGGGCTTATGGCTACACCTTC
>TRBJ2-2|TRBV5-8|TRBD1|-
CASSPGQWANTGELFF
TGTGCCAGCAGTCCGGGACAGTGGGCGAACACCGGGGAGCTGTTTTTT
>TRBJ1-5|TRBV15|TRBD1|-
CATSGGQAFGQPQHF
TGTGCCACCAGCGGCGGACAGGCTTTTGGTCAGCCCCAGCATTTT